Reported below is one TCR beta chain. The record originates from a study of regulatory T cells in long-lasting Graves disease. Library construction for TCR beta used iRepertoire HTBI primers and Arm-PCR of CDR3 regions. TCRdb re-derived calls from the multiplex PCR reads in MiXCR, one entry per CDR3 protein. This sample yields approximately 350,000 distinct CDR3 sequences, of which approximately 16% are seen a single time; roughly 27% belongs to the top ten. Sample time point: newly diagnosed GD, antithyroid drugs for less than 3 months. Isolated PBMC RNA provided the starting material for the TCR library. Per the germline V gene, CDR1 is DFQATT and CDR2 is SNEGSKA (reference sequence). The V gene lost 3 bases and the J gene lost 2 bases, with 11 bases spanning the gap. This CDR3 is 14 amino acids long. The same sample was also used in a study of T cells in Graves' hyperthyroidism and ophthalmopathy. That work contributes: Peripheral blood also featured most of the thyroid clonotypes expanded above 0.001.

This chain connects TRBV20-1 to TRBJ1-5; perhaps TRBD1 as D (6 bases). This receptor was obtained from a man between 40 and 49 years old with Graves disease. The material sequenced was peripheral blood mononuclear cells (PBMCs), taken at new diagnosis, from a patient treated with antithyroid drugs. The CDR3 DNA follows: TGCAGTGCTAGGGCAGGGGCGGGCAATCAGCCCCAGCATTTT. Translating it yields CSARAGAGNQPQHF.